This T cell receptor beta chain was found in a study of T cell responses to AZD1222 COVID-19 vaccine. Study-wide results and limits: Increases in Spike-specific TCR breadth and depth were seen after two AZD1222 doses. There were vaccine-associated CD4 TCRs across spike, dominant at 160-218 and 743-854.

V lost 5 bases and J lost 13, with 18 bases in between. This CDR3 has 14 residues. Germline V lookup: CDR1 SGHAT, CDR2 FQNNGV. Sequencing used immunoSEQ multiplex PCR; TCRdb keeps in-frame clones, though not all of them. The sample has approximately 150,000 clones; roughly 90% are singletons. A remark on this clone: Its antigen is currently unknown.

The chain employs TRBV11-2 and TRBJ1-6; D unresolved. The material was peripheral blood, obtained on day 0 of AZD1222 vaccination. The sequence came from an adult in good health. CDR3 nucleotide sequence: TGTGCCAGCAGCGACTTCCGGGCCCAATCCCCCCTCCACTTT. Protein product: CASSDFRAQSPLHF.